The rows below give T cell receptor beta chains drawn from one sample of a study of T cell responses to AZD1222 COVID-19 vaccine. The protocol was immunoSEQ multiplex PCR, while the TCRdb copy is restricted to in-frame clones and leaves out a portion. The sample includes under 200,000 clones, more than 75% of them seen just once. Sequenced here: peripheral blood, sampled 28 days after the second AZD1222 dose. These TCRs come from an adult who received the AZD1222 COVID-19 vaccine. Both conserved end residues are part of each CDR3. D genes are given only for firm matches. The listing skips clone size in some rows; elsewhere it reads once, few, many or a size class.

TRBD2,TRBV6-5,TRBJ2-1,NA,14,TGTGCCAGCACCGCGGGACTAGCGAGCAATGAGCAGTTCTTC,CASTAGLASNEQFF
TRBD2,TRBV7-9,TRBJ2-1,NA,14,TGTGCCAGCAGCGCTAGCGGGGCCCACAATGAGCAGTTCTTC,CASSASGAHNEQFF
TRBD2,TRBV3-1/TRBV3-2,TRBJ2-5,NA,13,TGTGCCAGCAGCCAAGCCGCGGGGGTTACCCAGTACTTC,CASSQAAGVTQYF
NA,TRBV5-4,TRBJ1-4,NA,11,TGTGCCAGCAGCTCCGATGAAAAACTGTTTTTT,CASSSDEKLFF
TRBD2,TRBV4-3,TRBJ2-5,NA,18,TGCGCCAGCAGCCAAGATAGGCGGGCAGCGGGAGTTACGGAGACCCAGTACTTC,CASSQDRRAAGVTETQYF
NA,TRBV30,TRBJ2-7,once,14,TGTGCCTGGAGTGTGGGTCAGTCCACCTACGAGCAGTACTTC,CAWSVGQSTYEQYF
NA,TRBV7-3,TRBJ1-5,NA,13,TGTGCCAGCAGCTGGGATAGCAATCAGCCCCAGCATTTT,CASSWDSNQPQHF
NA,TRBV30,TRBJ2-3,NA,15,TGTGCCTGGAGTAAACCGGGTCCTGGGGGGGATACGCAGTATTTT,CAWSKPGPGGDTQYF
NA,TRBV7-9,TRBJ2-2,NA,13,TGTGCCAGCAGCTCTGGTTACACCGGGGAGCTGTTTTTT,CASSSGYTGELFF
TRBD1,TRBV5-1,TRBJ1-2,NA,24,TGCGCCAGCAGCCTTACAATGTCGATCGGGACAGGGAACGAGAGGGTCCTCCTAAACTATGGCTACACCTTC,CASSLTMSIGTGNERVLLNYGYTF
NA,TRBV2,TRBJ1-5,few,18,TGTGCCAGCAGTATTGGGGCGGGCAGAGGGTTTAGCAATCAGCCCCAGCATTTT,CASSIGAGRGFSNQPQHF
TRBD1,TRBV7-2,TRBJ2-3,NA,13,TGTGCCAGTTTGGGACAGGAGACAGATACGCAGTATTTT,CASLGQETDTQYF
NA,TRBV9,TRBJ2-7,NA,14,TGTGCCAGCAGCGTAGGTCCGGGGCTGGGTGAGCAGTACTTC,CASSVGPGLGEQYF
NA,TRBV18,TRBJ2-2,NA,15,TGTGCCAGCTCACCAGGTGGACAGCCGACCGGGGAGCTGTTTTTT,CASSPGGQPTGELFF
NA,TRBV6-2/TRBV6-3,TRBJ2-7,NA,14,TGTGCCAGCACCCCCGGGATAGGGGGCTACGAGCAGTACTTC,CASTPGIGGYEQYF
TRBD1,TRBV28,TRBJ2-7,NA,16,TGTGCCAGCGGCTCATATGGACAGGGGGCGAAATACGAGCAGTACTTC,CASGSYGQGAKYEQYF
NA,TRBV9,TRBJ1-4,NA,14,TGTGCCAGCAGCGTCGGCGGGGGGCCGGGCAAACTGTTTTTT,CASSVGGGPGKLFF
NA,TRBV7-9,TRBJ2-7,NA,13,TGTGCCAGCAGCTTACCGCCTGTCTACGAGCAGTACTTC,CASSLPPVYEQYF
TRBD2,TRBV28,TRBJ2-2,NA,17,TGTGCCAGCAACCTAATTGGACTAGCGGGAAAGACCGGGGAGCTGTTTTTT,CASNLIGLAGKTGELFF
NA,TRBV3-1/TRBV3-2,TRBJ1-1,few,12,TGTGCCAGCAGCCAAGAACGAGGTAAGGCTTTCTTT,CASSQERGKAFF
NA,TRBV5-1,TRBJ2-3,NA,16,TGCGCCAGCAGCACCTCAGGGGTTGGGGCCACAGATACGCAGTATTTT,CASSTSGVGATDTQYF
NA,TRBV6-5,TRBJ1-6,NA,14,TGTGCCAGCCGCAACCCACAGGGTGGTTCACCCCTCCACTTT,CASRNPQGGSPLHF
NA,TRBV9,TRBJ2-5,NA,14,TGTGCCAGCACTTCCGTCGGGCGCGGGGAGACCCAGTACTTC,CASTSVGRGETQYF
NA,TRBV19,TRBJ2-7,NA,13,TGTGCCAGTAGTATGTCCCTTACCTACGAGCAGTACTTC,CASSMSLTYEQYF
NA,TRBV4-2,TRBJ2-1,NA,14,TGTGCCAGCAGCCAAGAACTAGATCGCAATGAGCAGTTCTTC,CASSQELDRNEQFF
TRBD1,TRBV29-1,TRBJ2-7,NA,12,TGCAGCGTTGGGGGACAGGGCTACGAGCAGTACTTC,CSVGGQGYEQYF